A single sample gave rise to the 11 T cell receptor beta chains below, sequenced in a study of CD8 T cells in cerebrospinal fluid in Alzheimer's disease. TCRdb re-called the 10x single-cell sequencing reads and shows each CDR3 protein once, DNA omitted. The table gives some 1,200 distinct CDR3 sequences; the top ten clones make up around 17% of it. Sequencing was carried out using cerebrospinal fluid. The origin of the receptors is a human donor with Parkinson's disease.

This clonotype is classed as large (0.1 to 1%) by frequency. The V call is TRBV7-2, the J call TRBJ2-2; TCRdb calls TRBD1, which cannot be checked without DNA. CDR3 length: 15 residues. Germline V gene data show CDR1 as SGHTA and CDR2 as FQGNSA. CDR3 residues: CASTRGGAETGELFF.

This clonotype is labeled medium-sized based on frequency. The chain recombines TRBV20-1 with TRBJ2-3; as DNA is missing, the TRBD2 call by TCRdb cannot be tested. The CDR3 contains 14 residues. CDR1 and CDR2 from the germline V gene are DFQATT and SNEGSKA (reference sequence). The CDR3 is CSARLAGEFSSQYF.

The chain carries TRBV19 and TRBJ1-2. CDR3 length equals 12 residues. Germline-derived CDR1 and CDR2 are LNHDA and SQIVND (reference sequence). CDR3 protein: CASRRGGYGYTF.

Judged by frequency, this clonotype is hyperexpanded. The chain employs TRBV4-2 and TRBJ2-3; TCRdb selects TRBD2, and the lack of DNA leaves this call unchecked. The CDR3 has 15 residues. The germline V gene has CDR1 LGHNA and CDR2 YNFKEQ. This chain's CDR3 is CASSQLAGSTDTQYF.

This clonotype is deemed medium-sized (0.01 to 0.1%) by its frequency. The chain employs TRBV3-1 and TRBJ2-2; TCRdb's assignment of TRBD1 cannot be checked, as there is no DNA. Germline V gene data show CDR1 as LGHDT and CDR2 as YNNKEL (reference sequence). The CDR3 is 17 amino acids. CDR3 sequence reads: CASSPRMERVWTGELFF.

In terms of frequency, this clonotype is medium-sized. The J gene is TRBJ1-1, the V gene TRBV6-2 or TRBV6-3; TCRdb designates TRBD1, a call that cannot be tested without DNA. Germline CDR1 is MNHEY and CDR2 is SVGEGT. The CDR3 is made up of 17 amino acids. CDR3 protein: CASSYAFPRTHNTEAFF.

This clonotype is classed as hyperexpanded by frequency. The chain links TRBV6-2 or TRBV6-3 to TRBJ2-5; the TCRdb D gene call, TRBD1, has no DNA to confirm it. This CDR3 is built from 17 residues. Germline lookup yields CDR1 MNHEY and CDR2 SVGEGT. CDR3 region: CASSYSTGDNIQETQYF.

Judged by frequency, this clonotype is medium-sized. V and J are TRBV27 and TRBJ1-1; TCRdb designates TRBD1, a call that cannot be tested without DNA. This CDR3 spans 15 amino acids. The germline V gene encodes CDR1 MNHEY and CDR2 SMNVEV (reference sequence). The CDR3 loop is CASRGVQGMRTEAFF.

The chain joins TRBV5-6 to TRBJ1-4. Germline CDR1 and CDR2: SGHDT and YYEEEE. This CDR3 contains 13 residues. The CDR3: CASSLYRNEKLFF.

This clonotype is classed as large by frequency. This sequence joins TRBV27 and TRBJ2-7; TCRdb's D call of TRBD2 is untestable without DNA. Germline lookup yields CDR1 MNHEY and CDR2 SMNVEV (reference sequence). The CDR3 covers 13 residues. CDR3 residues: CASRGTSGGEWYF.

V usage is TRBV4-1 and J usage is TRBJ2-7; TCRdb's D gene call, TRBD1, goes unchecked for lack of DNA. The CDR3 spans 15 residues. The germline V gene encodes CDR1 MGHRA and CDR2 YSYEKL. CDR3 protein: CASSQAGTGAYEQYF.